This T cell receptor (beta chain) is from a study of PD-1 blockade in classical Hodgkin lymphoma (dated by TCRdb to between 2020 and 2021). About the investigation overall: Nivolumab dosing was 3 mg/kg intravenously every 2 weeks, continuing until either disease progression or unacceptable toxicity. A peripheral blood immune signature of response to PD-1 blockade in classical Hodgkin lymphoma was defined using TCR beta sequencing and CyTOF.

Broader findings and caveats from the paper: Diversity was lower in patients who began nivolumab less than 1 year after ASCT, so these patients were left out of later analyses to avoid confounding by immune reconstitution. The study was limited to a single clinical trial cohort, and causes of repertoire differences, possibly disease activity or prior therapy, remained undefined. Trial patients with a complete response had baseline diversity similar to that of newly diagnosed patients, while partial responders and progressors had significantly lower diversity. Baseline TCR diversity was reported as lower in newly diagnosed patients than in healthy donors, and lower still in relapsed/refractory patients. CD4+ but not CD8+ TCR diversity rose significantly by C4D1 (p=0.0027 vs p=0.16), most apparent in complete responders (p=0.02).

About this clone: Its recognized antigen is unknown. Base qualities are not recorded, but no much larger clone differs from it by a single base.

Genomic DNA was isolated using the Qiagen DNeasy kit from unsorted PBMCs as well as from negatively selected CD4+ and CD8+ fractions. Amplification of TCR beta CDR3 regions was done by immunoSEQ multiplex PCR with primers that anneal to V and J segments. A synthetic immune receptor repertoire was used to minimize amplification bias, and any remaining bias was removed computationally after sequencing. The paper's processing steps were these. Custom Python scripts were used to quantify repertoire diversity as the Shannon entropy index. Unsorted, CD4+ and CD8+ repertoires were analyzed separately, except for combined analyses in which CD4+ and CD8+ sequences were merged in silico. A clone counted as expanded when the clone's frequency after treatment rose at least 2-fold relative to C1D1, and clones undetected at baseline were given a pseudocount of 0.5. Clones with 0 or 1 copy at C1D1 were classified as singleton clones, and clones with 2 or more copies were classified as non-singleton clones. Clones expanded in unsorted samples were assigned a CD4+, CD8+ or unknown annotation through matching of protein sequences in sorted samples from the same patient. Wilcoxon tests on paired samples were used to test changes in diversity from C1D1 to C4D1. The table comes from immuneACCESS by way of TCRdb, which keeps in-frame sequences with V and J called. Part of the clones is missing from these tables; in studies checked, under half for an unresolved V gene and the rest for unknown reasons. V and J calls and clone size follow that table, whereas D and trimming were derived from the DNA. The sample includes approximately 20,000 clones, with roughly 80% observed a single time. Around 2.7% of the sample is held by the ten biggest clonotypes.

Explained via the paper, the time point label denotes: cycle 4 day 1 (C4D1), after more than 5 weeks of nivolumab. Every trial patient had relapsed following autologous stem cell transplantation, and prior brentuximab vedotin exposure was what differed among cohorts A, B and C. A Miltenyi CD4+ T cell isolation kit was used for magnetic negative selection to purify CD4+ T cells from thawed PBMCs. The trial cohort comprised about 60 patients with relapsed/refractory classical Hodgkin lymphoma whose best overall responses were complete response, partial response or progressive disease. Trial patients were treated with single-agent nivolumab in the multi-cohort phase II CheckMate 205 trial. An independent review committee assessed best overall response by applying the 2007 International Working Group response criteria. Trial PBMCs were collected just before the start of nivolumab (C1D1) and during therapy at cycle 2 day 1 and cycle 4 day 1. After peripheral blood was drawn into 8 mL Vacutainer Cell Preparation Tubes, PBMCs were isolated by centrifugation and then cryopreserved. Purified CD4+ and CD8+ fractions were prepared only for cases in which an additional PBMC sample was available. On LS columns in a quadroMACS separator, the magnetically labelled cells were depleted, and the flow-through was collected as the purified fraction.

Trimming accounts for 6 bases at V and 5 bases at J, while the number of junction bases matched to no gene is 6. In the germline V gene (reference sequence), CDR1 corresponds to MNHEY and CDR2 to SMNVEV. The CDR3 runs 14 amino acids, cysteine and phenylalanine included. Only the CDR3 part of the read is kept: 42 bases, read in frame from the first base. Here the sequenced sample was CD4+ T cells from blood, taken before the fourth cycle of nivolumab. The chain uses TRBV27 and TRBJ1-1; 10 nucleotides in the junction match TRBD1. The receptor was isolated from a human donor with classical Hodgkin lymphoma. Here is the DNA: TGTGCCAGCAGCGGGGACAGGGGAAGGACTGAAGCTTTCTTT. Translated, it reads CASSGDRGRTEAFF.